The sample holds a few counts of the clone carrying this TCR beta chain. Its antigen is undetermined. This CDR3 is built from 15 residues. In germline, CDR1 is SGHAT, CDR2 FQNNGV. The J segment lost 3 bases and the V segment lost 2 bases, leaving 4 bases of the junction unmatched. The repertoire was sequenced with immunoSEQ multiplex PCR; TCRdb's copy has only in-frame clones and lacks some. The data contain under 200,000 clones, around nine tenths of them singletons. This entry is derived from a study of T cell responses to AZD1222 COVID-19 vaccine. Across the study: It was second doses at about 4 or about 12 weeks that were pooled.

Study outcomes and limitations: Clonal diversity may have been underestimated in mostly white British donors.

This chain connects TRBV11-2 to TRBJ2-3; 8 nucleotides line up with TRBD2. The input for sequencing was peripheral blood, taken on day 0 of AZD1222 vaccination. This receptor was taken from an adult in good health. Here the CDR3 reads CASSLTGGQTDTQYF. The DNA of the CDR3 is TGTGCCAGCAGCTTAACGGGGGGGCAAACAGATACGCAGTATTTT.